The rows below give T cell receptor beta chains drawn from one sample of a study of blood T cell repertoires in COVID-19. Measured with immunoSEQ multiplex PCR; TCRdb has only the in-frame clones, and not every one. There are approximately 110,000 clones in the sample; about 75% occur only once, and 19% lies in the top ten. Material: peripheral blood. All receptors derive from a woman in her 70s with acute or convalescent COVID-19. Each CDR3 is given with its conserved first and last residue. D genes are given only for firm matches. Only some rows state a clone size, as once, few, many or a class for expanded clones.

many 16 TRBJ2-7 TRBD2 TRBV5-1 TGCGCCCGTTTGCGCGTTTGGGGGGGCCGGGGGGGGGAGCAGTACTTC CARLRVWGGRGGEQYF
. 15 TRBJ1-2 TRBD1 TRBV5-4 TGTGCCAGCAGCTCCCCGGGACAGGGGAACTATGGCTACACCTTC CASSSPGQGNYGYTF
. 15 TRBJ2-3 . TRBV14 TGTGCCAGCAGCCACTTACTAGGGCGCACAGATACGCAGTATTTT CASSHLLGRTDTQYF
. 14 TRBJ2-6 . TRBV6-5 TGTGCCAGCAGCCTTAGCTCTGGGGCCAACGTCCTGACTTTC CASSLSSGANVLTF
. 17 TRBJ1-1 TRBD1 TRBV5-1 TGCGCCAGCAGCCCCCTCCCGACAGGGTTCGGAGACACTGAAGCTTTCTTT CASSPLPTGFGDTEAFF
. 13 TRBJ1-5 . TRBV6-6 TGTGCCAGCAGACCCGACAGGAGCCAGCCCCAGCATTTT CASRPDRSQPQHF
. 14 TRBJ1-5 . TRBV21-1 TGTGCCAGAGCGACAGGGGATAGCAATCAGCCCCAGCATTTT CARATGDSNQPQHF
. 11 TRBJ2-5 . TRBV10-2 TGCGCCAGCAGTCCTCAAGAGACCCAGTACTTC CASSPQETQYF
few 14 TRBJ1-5 . TRBV19 TGTGCCAGTAGTAGGGGGCAGCTCAATCAGCCCCAGCATTTT CASSRGQLNQPQHF
. 14 TRBJ2-1 TRBD1 TRBV5-4 TGTGCCAGCAGCTCACAGGGGGCGGGGAATGAGCAGTTCTTC CASSSQGAGNEQFF
. 15 TRBJ1-3 . TRBV28 TGTGCCAGCAGTTTTGACGGGGTCTCTGGAAACACCATATATTTT CASSFDGVSGNTIYF
. 15 TRBJ1-5 . TRBV19 TGTGCCAGTAGTATAAAGTGGCAGGGGAATCAGCCCCAGCATTTT CASSIKWQGNQPQHF
. 14 TRBJ1-1 . TRBV4-3 TGCGCCAGCAGCCAAGTGTTGCGGGTACCTGAAGCTTTCTTT CASSQVLRVPEAFF
. 12 TRBJ1-2 . TRBV30 TGTGCCTGGAGTGTACACAGCTATGGCTACACCTTC CAWSVHSYGYTF
. 15 TRBJ1-3 . TRBV30 TGTGCCTGGAGTCAACCAGGAGGTTCTGGAAACACCATATATTTT CAWSQPGGSGNTIYF
. 15 TRBJ2-7 TRBD2 TRBV7-6 TGTGCCAGCAGCCCTAGCGGGGGGCCCTCCTACGAGCAGTACTTC CASSPSGGPSYEQYF
. 15 TRBJ1-6 . TRBV9 TGTGCCAGCAGCGTAGTGCCTGGGGGGAATTCACCCCTCCACTTT CASSVVPGGNSPLHF
. 11 TRBJ1-2 . TRBV19 TGTGCCAGTAAGACACCCTATGGCTACACCTTC CASKTPYGYTF
. 14 TRBJ1-2 TRBD1 TRBV3-1/TRBV3-2 TGTGCCAGCAGCCTAGGACAGGGGGCGCAAGGCTACACCTTC CASSLGQGAQGYTF
. 15 TRBJ2-7 TRBD1 TRBV3-1/TRBV3-2 TGTGCCAGCAGCAGAAACCCGCAGGGGGCGTACGAGCAGTACTTC CASSRNPQGAYEQYF
. 12 TRBJ2-5 . TRBV29-1 TGCAGCGTTGGAGGGAACTTCGGGACCCAGTACTTC CSVGGNFGTQYF
many 16 TRBJ2-5 . TRBV10-1 TGCGCCAGCAGTGAATCGATTCGGACAAATAAAAAGACCCAGTACTTC CASSESIRTNKKTQYF
. 15 TRBJ1-1 . TRBV19 TGTGCCAGTAGTTCTTCGTTCTCCTTGAACACTGAAGCTTTCTTT CASSSSFSLNTEAFF
. 13 TRBJ2-6 . TRBV6-5 TGTGCCAGCAGTTACCGAGGACAAAGCGTCCTGACTTTC CASSYRGQSVLTF
. 13 TRBJ2-2 . TRBV19 TGTGCCAGTAGTACCCAGGTGGCCGGGGAGCTGTTTTTT CASSTQVAGELFF
. 19 TRBJ2-1 TRBD1 TRBV7-6 TGTGCCAGCAGCTTAGTAACCCCAAAACAGGGGCGGCGAAGCAATGAGCAGTTCTTC CASSLVTPKQGRRSNEQFF
few 14 TRBJ2-7 TRBD1 TRBV2 TGTGCCAGCAGAGACCGGACAGGGGGCCACGAGCAGTACTTC CASRDRTGGHEQYF
. 15 TRBJ1-3 TRBD1 TRBV7-2 TGTGCCAGCAGCCGCGACAGTACCAGGGGGAACACCATATATTTT CASSRDSTRGNTIYF
. 13 TRBJ2-4 . TRBV27 TGTGCCAGCGCCTTATTAGCAGAAAACATTCAGTACTTC CASALLAENIQYF
. 14 TRBJ1-1 . TRBV2 TGTGCCAGCAGTGGGGAGTGGGTGAACACTGAAGCTTTCTTT CASSGEWVNTEAFF
. 13 TRBJ2-7 . TRBV5-4 TGTGCCAGCAGCCCACAGGGAACCTACGAGCAGTACTTC CASSPQGTYEQYF
. 14 TRBJ1-1 TRBD1 TRBV5-1 TGCGCCAGCAGCCTGGGGACAGGGAACACTGAAGCTTTCTTT CASSLGTGNTEAFF
. 14 TRBJ2-5 TRBD1 TRBV6-5 TGTGCCAGCAGTTACGGGACAGGGGGCGAGACCCAGTACTTC CASSYGTGGETQYF
. 14 TRBJ2-5 . TRBV7-6 TGTGCCAGCAGCTTAAAGAGCGCCCAAGAGACCCAGTACTTC CASSLKSAQETQYF
few 14 TRBJ2-7 . TRBV5-4 TGTGCCAGCAGCTCCCCGGACAGATTCTACGAGCAGTACTTC CASSSPDRFYEQYF
. 12 TRBJ1-1 . TRBV18 TGTGCCAGCTCACCAACCGGGATTGAAGCTTTCTTT CASSPTGIEAFF
many 15 TRBJ2-2 TRBD2 TRBV4-1 TGCGCCAGCAGCTATGAACGACTAGCGGGGGGGCAGCTGTTTTTT CASSYERLAGGQLFF
. 13 TRBJ1-2 . TRBV12-3/TRBV12-4 TGTGCCAGCAGTTTATGGGAGACCTATGGCTACACCTTC CASSLWETYGYTF
. 15 TRBJ2-1 . TRBV11-2 TGTGCCAGCAGCTTCCGGGGGAGCTCCTACAATGAGCAGTTCTTC CASSFRGSSYNEQFF
. 13 TRBJ2-5 . TRBV5-6 TGTGCCAGCAGCTTGGGATTCTGGGAGGCCCAGTACTTC CASSLGFWEAQYF
. 18 TRBJ2-7 TRBD1 TRBV10-3 TGTGCCATCAGTGAGGAAGGACAGGGGGCGAGTTTTGGGTACGAGCAGTACTTC CAISEEGQGASFGYEQYF
. 16 TRBJ2-4 TRBD2 TRBV6-2/TRBV6-3 TGTGCCAGCAGTTACGCGGGAGGATATGGCAAAAACATTCAGTACTTC CASSYAGGYGKNIQYF
. 15 TRBJ2-5 TRBD1 TRBV19 TGTGCCAGTAGTATCCCCGGGACAGGGGGGGAGACCCAGTACTTC CASSIPGTGGETQYF
. 15 TRBJ2-1 TRBD1 TRBV5-6 TGTGCCAGCAGCTTTAAGGGACAGGGGGCCCATGAGCAGTTCTTC CASSFKGQGAHEQFF
. 15 TRBJ2-1 . TRBV11-3 TGTGCCAGCAGCTTAGGGTCTAGCGACTACAATGAGCAGTTCTTC CASSLGSSDYNEQFF
. 16 TRBJ1-2 TRBD1 TRBV7-9 TGTGCCAGCAGCATCACAGGGGATTGGGCTAACTATGGCTACACCTTC CASSITGDWANYGYTF
. 13 TRBJ2-3 . TRBV30 TGTGCCTGGCGGGGGAGAGTTACAGATACGCAGTATTTT CAWRGRVTDTQYF
. 14 TRBJ2-3 . TRBV11-2 TGTGCCAGCAGCTTAGGTGACAGTCGGTCTACGCAGTATTTT CASSLGDSRSTQYF
. 13 TRBJ2-7 . TRBV18 TGTGCCAGCTCACCACAGGGGTCCTACGAGCAGTACTTC CASSPQGSYEQYF